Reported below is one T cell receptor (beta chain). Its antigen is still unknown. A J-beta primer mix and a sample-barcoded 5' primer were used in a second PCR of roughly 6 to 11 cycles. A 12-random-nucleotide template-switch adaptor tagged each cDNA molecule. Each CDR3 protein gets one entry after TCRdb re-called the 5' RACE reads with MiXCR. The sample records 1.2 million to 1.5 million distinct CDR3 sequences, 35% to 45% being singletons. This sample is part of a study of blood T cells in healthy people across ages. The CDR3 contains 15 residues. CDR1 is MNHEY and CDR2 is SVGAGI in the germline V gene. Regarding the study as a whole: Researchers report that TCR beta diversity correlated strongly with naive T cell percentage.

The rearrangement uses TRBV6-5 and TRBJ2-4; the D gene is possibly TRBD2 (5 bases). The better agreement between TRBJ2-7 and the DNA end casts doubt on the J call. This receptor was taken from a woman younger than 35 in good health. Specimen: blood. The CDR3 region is CASCDPGLGSYEQYF. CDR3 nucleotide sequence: TGTGCCAGCTGTGACCCGGGGTTGGGCTCCTACGAGCAGTACTTC.